This T cell receptor beta chain was sequenced during a study of T cell repertoires in cytomegalovirus infection (dated by TCRdb to between 2017 and 2020). In the study overall: Donor HLA type was relevant to the analysis, because carriage of CMV infection together with the matching HLA type was indicated by public TCR beta signatures. Summary of the overall study and its limitations: Cumulative frequency of public TCR beta family members discriminated carriers of CMV infection plus the relevant HLA type in this cohort and an independent 352-donor cohort. The ex vivo response was dominated by HLA-C-restricted CMV-specific TCR beta clonotypes, and the single most frequent clonotype in two of eight donors was supplied by these HLA-C-restricted clonotypes.

Regarding this clonotype: This clone's antigen is unknown. Per-base qualities were not stored, and no clone one base away is much larger.

The sequencer was an Illumina HiSeq 1500. Clones were called with MiXCR by TCRdb after fastp trimmed the public reads at Q25, and only in-frame beta chains were retained. Entries are consolidated by CDR3 protein sequence, retaining the most common genes and DNA. The sample table contains 400,000 or so distinct CDR3 sequences; only one count was recorded for 15% to 20% of them. The top ten clonotypes cover 8.7% of the sample. Looking up the germline V gene yields CDR1 MGHRA and CDR2 YSYEKL. V and J lose 0 bases and 1 base, and a span of 13 bases separates them. Reading from cysteine to phenylalanine, the CDR3 counts 17 amino acids. The only DNA kept is the CDR3, 51 bases in frame from the first base.

Sequencing used PBMCs. The rearrangement joined TRBV4-1 to TRBJ2-1; TRBD2 is perhaps the D gene, given 5 matching bases. This clonotype originated in a human donor in good health (CMV status not recorded). Some clones in this sample may be carry-over from other donors' samples. The nucleotides are TGCGCCAGCAGCCAAGATTTCCCCGGCGGGTCCTACAATGAGCAGTTCTTC. Its protein product is CASSQDFPGGSYNEQFF.